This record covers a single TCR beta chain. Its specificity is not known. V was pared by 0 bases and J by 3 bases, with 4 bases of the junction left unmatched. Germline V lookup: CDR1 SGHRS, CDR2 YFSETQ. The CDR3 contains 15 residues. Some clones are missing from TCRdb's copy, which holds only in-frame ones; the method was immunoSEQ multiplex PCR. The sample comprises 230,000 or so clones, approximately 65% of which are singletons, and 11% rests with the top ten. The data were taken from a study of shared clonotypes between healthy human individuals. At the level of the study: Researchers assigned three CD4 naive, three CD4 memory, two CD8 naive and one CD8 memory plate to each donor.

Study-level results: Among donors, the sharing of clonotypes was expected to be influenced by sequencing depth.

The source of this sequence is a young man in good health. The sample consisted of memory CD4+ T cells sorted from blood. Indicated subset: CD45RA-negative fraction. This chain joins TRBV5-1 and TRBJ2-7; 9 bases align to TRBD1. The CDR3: CASSLDGTGLYEQYF. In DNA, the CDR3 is TGCGCCAGCAGCTTGGATGGGACAGGGCTCTACGAGCAGTACTTC.